The 32 T cell receptor beta chains below all came from one sample that was sequenced in a study of blood T cell repertoires in COVID-19. The protocol was immunoSEQ multiplex PCR, while the TCRdb copy is restricted to in-frame clones and leaves out a portion. The sample contains just over 300,000 clones, 80% to 90% of which appear only once. What was sequenced was PBMCs or T cells enriched from blood (not recorded which). The receptors shown here come from a man aged 30-40 years who had recovered from COVID-19.

Notes on this clone: An end of the junction differs from the germline gene, which may be a read error. The chain carries TRBV7-7 and TRBJ1-4, with 9 bases that match TRBD1. This CDR3 spans 15 amino acids. Per the germline V gene, CDR1 is SSHAT and CDR2 is FNYEAQ (reference sequence). Here the CDR3 DNA reads TGTGCTAGCATAGAGACAGGGGGAACTAATGAAAAACTGTTTTTT. Residues: CASIETGGTNEKLFF.

The table lists this clone with a count of one. The chain carries TRBV7-3 and TRBJ2-3; 10 positions agree with TRBD2. The CDR3 extends over 15 amino acids. Trimming cost V 4 bases and J 3 bases; bases outside gene matches: 4. From germline, CDR1 is SGHTA and CDR2 FQGTGA. Written as DNA, the CDR3 is TGTGCCAGCAGCTCAAGGACTAGCGGTACAGATACGCAGTATTTT. It is translated as CASSSRTSGTDTQYF.

CDR3: CASSLASVGETQYF. In DNA, the CDR3 is TGTGCCAGCAGCTTAGCTAGCGTAGGGGAGACCCAGTACTTC. The chain uses TRBV11-2 and TRBJ2-5, with D perhaps TRBD2 (6 bases). The ends were cut back, 1 base at V and 5 bases at J, with 11 bases in the middle. The CDR3 runs 14 residues. CDR1 is SGHAT and CDR2 is FQNNGV in the germline V gene.

V is TRBV5-4 and J is TRBJ1-1; D may be TRBD1 (5 bases). From germline, CDR1 is SGHNT and CDR2 YYREEE (reference sequence). V dropped 4 bases and J dropped 3 bases, with 10 bases sitting between them. This CDR3 has 13 amino acids. CDR3 DNA sequence: TGTGCCAGCAGCGTGCAGGGCGACACTGAAGCTTTCTTT. Its protein is CASSVQGDTEAFF.

The chain links TRBV19 to TRBJ1-6; D gene uncertain. Germline V lookup: CDR1 LNHDA, CDR2 SQIVND (reference sequence). The CDR3 has 12 residues. Trimming stripped 1 base from V and 10 bases from J, with 5 bases between. The CDR3 DNA reads as TGTGCCAGTAGTATAGTGGGCTCACCCCTCCACTTT. Translated: CASSIVGSPLHF.

This clone was observed a single time. CDR3 protein: CASSQAGGWNTGELFF. The CDR3 coding sequence is TGCGCCAGCAGCCAAGCGGGGGGCTGGAACACCGGGGAGCTGTTTTTT. J is TRBJ2-2 and V is TRBV4-1, with D possibly TRBD2 on 7 matching bases. CDR1 is MGHRA, CDR2 YSYEKL, per germline. The CDR3 covers 16 residues. Deletions cut 1 base from V and 1 base from J, with 10 bases between.

This chain joins TRBV15 and TRBJ2-1, with D perhaps TRBD1 (5 bases). The CDR3 covers 14 residues. Germline V gives CDR1 LNHNV, CDR2 YYDKDF (reference sequence). Trimming cost V 6 bases and J 0 bases, with 9 bases left between them. Here the CDR3 DNA reads TGTGCCACCAGGGACACCAGCTCCTACAATGAGCAGTTCTTC. Protein: CATRDTSSYNEQFF. Drawing the rest from reference TRBV15 and TRBJ2-1, the complete variable domain is DAMVIQNPRYQVTQFGKPVTLSCSQTLNHNVMYWYQQKSSQAPKLLFHYYDKDFNNEADTPDNFQSRRPNTSFCFLDIRSPGLGDTAMYLCATRDTSSYNEQFFGPGTRLTVL.

The J gene is TRBJ1-1, the V gene TRBV19; no clear D. The CDR3 loop spans 14 amino acids. V lost 6 bases and J lost 2, with 13 bases in between. Germline CDR1 is LNHDA and CDR2 is SQIVND (reference sequence). CDR3 amino acids: CASSARESNTEAFF. The CDR3, as DNA: TGTGCCAGTAGCGCAAGGGAGTCCAACACTGAAGCTTTCTTT.

V and J are TRBV2 and TRBJ1-2, with D hard to call. The CDR3 covers 13 residues. V lost 7 bases and J 10 bases, leaving 19 bases between the germline ends. Germline CDR1 SNHLY, CDR2 FYNNEI. The CDR3 sequence is CASNSNSGGTYTF. Written as DNA, the CDR3 is TGTGCCAGCAATTCGAACAGCGGCGGAACCTACACCTTC.

This clone was counted only a few times. This chain joins TRBV7-6 and TRBJ2-2, with TRBD2 matching 9 bases. The CDR3 loop spans 17 amino acids. Germline V gene sequence: CDR1 SGHVS, CDR2 FNYEAQ. J gave up 1 base and V 1 base, and 4 bases lay outside the gene matches. This chain's CDR3 is CASSLEASGENTGELFF. The CDR3 nucleotides read TGTGCCAGCAGCTTAGAGGCTAGCGGGGAGAACACCGGGGAGCTGTTTTTT. The full variable domain, with the rest looked up from reference TRBV7-6 and TRBJ2-2, is GAGVSQSPRYKVTKRGQDVALRCDPISGHVSLYWYRQALGQGPEFLTYFNYEAQQDKSGLPNDRFSAERPEGSISTLTIQRTEQRDSAMYRCASSLEASGENTGELFFGEGSRLTVL.

V usage is TRBV4-1 and J usage is TRBJ2-7, with TRBD1 matching 8 bases. This CDR3 comprises 14 residues. From germline, CDR1 is MGHRA and CDR2 YSYEKL. With V trimmed by 0 bases and J by 6 bases, 4 bases remained unmatched. The CDR3 DNA reads TGCGCCAGCAGCCAAGAAATTACAGGGGGCGAGCAGTACTTC. This gives the protein CASSQEITGGEQYF.

The V call is TRBV29-1, the J call TRBJ2-1, with 11 bases that match TRBD2. From germline, CDR1 is SQVTM and CDR2 ANQGSEA. The CDR3 consists of 15 residues. V shed 1 base and J 3 bases; nucleotides not matched to a gene: 2. The CDR3, as DNA: TGCAGCGTTGAAGGACTAGCGGGGCGCTACAATGAGCAGTTCTTC. Residues: CSVEGLAGRYNEQFF.

This rearrangement joins TRBV6-5 to TRBJ1-4; D remains unclear. V lost 7 bases, J lost 8 bases, and 17 bases lay in between. CDR1 MNHEY and CDR2 SVGAGI come from the germline V gene. The length of the CDR3 is 14 residues. The chain's CDR3 is CASTSRTGEEKLFF. CDR3 DNA sequence: TGTGCCAGCACTTCCAGGACGGGAGAGGAAAAACTGTTTTTT.

This clone is a singleton in its sample. The rearrangement joins TRBV20-1 to TRBJ1-6, with 10 bases lining up with TRBD1. The CDR3 length is 19 residues. V trimming: 3 bases; J trimming: 1 base; junction bases outside the gene matches: 12. Germline CDR1 is DFQATT and CDR2 is SNEGSKA (reference sequence). In DNA form, the CDR3 reads TGCAGTGCTAGTGGGTTAGGGACAGGGGTTGCGTCCTATAATTCACCCCTCCACTTT. Its protein is CSASGLGTGVASYNSPLHF.

This clone is a singleton in its sample. The chain joins TRBV5-4 to TRBJ2-3; the match to TRBD2 covers 8 bases. V dropped 7 bases and J dropped 5; count of bases not matched to a gene: 3. The CDR3 covers 12 residues. Germline loops: CDR1 SGHNT, CDR2 YYREEE (reference sequence). The CDR3 loop reads CASSGGRDTQYF. DNA of the CDR3: TGTGCCAGCTCGGGGGGGAGAGATACGCAGTATTTT.

This chain uses TRBV10-3 with TRBJ2-7, with 7 bases matching TRBD2. V gave up 8 bases and J gave up 4 bases; unmatched junction bases: 2. Germline V gene sequence: CDR1 ENHRY, CDR2 SYGVKD. This CDR3 region has 11 residues. CDR3 sequence reads: CAIGEGYEQYF. The CDR3 DNA follows: TGTGCCATCGGGGAGGGGTACGAGCAGTACTTC.

Only one count was recorded for this clone. The chain links TRBV19 to TRBJ1-2, with D unresolved. The V gene lost 3 bases and the J gene lost 5 bases, with 13 bases spanning the gap. Per germline, CDR1 LNHDA and CDR2 SQIVND (reference sequence). The CDR3 has 14 residues. In DNA, the CDR3 is TGTGCCAGTAGTATGGGTCCAGACACTTATGGCTACACCTTC. This translates into CASSMGPDTYGYTF.

V and J are TRBV7-6 and TRBJ2-3; TRBD2 matches 9 bases. Germline CDR1 reads SGHVS; CDR2 reads FNYEAQ. The junction had 6 bases not matched to a gene; V was cut back by 5 bases and J by 3 bases. The CDR3 contains 15 residues. The CDR3 coding sequence is TGTGCCAGCAGCCCTTGGCGGGGGGGTACAGATACGCAGTATTTT. Translation: CASSPWRGGTDTQYF.

Of note for this clone: An end of the junction does not agree with germline; a read error may underlie this. V usage is TRBV7-7 and J usage is TRBJ2-5, with 11 bases matching TRBD2. Germline CDR1 and CDR2: SSHAT and FNYEAQ (reference sequence). The CDR3 contains 15 residues. CDR3 nucleotide sequence: TGTGCTAGCAGCTTTAGCGGGGGGGGCGGAGAGACCCAGTACTTC. As protein: CASSFSGGGGETQYF.

This chain uses TRBV19 with TRBJ2-7, with D maybe TRBD1 (6 bases). The V gene's germline CDR1 is LNHDA and CDR2 SQIVND (reference sequence). V lost 8 bases, J lost 0 bases, and 11 bases lay in between. The CDR3 spans 13 residues. CDR3: CASAGQSSYEQYF. The CDR3 region has the DNA TGTGCCAGTGCTGGACAGAGCTCCTACGAGCAGTACTTC. Full variable domain (remainder filled in from reference TRBV19 and TRBJ2-7): DGGITQSPKYLFRKEGQNVTLSCEQNLNHDAMYWYRQDPGQGLRLIYYSQIVNDFQKGDIAEGYSVSREKKESFPLTVTSAQKNPTAFYLCASAGQSSYEQYFGPGTRLTVT.

In its sample, this clone was seen a few times. The gene calls are TRBV9 and TRBJ1-2; D unclear. Germline CDR1 reads SGDLS; CDR2 reads YYNGEE. Deletions cut 4 bases from V and 4 bases from J, with 8 bases between. The length of the CDR3 is 12 residues. The CDR3 region is CASSSEGYGYTF. The CDR3 DNA is TGTGCCAGCAGCTCGGAGGGCTATGGCTACACCTTC.

This clone was found once. The rearrangement uses TRBV5-1 and TRBJ1-2, with D possibly TRBD1 on 5 matching bases. The CDR3 contains 13 residues. The germline CDR1 and CDR2 sequences are SGHRS and YFSETQ. V lost 2 bases and J 8 bases, leaving 13 bases between the germline ends. This chain's CDR3 is CASSLAGVEGYTF. The CDR3 DNA reads TGCGCCAGCAGCTTAGCGGGGGTTGAGGGCTACACCTTC.

This chain links TRBV3-1 (or the pseudogene TRBV3-2) with TRBJ2-1, with 12 bases lining up with TRBD2. J was trimmed by 0 bases and V by 1 base; bases with no gene match: 10. The CDR3 has 20 amino acids. Germline V lookup: CDR1 LGHDT, CDR2 YNNKEL (reference sequence). CDR3: CASSQVLLAGGLSSYNEQFF. CDR3 sequence (DNA): TGTGCCAGCAGCCAAGTTTTACTAGCGGGGGGTCTAAGCTCCTACAATGAGCAGTTCTTC.

V is TRBV9 and J is TRBJ2-5; 7 nucleotides match TRBD2. Unmatched junction bases numbered 8, after V lost 6 bases and J lost 0 bases. This CDR3 has 15 amino acids. The germline V gene encodes CDR1 SGDLS and CDR2 YYNGEE. This chain's CDR3 is CASTGGSGYQETQYF. The CDR3 bases are TGTGCCAGCACAGGTGGTAGCGGGTACCAAGAGACCCAGTACTTC.

The rearrangement uses TRBV5-1 and TRBJ1-2; tentative D call: TRBD1 (6 bases). In germline, CDR1 is SGHRS, CDR2 YFSETQ. The CDR3 contains 14 residues. Trimming cost V 2 bases and J 4 bases, with 12 bases left between them. CDR3 nucleotides: TGCGCCAGCAGCTTTGGTGGCAGGGGCTATGGCTACACCTTC. It specifies CASSFGGRGYGYTF. The full variable domain, its missing parts supplied by reference TRBV5-1 and TRBJ1-2, is KAGVTQTPRYLIKTRGQQVTLSCSPISGHRSVSWYQQTPGQGLQFLFEYFSETQRNKGNFPGRFSGRQFSNSRSEMNVSTLELGDSALYLCASSFGGRGYGYTFGSGTRLTVV.

This chain connects TRBV19 to TRBJ1-5; D is unresolved. The V and J ends lost 7 bases and 1 base respectively, with 11 bases between them. The CDR3 loop spans 14 amino acids. Germline V gene sequence: CDR1 LNHDA, CDR2 SQIVND (reference sequence). The CDR3 protein is CASTRGGSNQPQHF. CDR3 coding DNA: TGTGCCAGTACCCGAGGCGGGAGCAATCAGCCCCAGCATTTT.

The chain combines TRBV25-1 with TRBJ1-6; 8 bases line up with TRBD1. CDR1 MGHDK and CDR2 SYGVNS come from the germline V gene. The CDR3 covers 14 residues. V was clipped by 7 bases and J by 7 bases; unmatched bases: 6. The CDR3 coding sequence is TGTGCCAGCACCGCCACAGGGGGGAATTCACCCCTCCACTTT. Translating it yields CASTATGGNSPLHF.

This sequence joins TRBV4-3 and TRBJ1-2, with 9 bases matching TRBD1. CDR1 is LGHNA, CDR2 YSLEER, per germline. The V segment lost 2 bases and the J segment 7 bases; nucleotides outside the gene matches: 8. This CDR3 spans 15 amino acids. CDR3 sequence reads: CASSQFGTGGSGYTF. CDR3 bases: TGCGCCAGCAGCCAATTTGGAACAGGGGGCTCTGGCTACACCTTC.

This chain uses TRBV12-3 or TRBV12-4 with TRBJ1-6; 8 bases match TRBD1. The CDR3 is 13 residues long. Trimming at V came to 6 bases and at J to 7 bases, leaving 2 bases not matched to a gene. The CDR3 region is CASSGQGNSPLHF. The CDR3 DNA reads TGTGCCAGCAGCGGACAGGGAAATTCACCCCTCCACTTT.

This clone was picked up one time. The V gene is TRBV29-1, the J gene TRBJ1-2; D possibly corresponds to TRBD1 (6 bases). Germline-derived CDR1 and CDR2 are SQVTM and ANQGSEA. The CDR3 covers 13 residues. V lost 6 bases to trimming and J lost 4 bases, with 15 bases between them. The CDR3 loop reads CSVGGQGSYGYTF. In DNA form, the CDR3 reads TGCAGCGTCGGGGGGCAGGGGAGCTATGGCTACACCTTC. Filled out from reference TRBV29-1 and TRBJ1-2, the complete variable domain reads SAVISQKPSRDICQRGTSLTIQCQVDSQVTMMFWYRQQPGQSLTLIATANQGSEATYESGFVIDKFPISRPNLTFSTLTVSNMSPEDSSIYLCSVGGQGSYGYTFGSGTRLTVV.

The genes are TRBV7-6 and TRBJ2-3; D gene unclear. There are 13 residues in the CDR3. CDR1 is SGHVS, CDR2 FNYEAQ, per germline. Trimming left V 2 bases short and J 6 bases short, with 9 bases between. CDR3 region: CASSLPARDTQYF. The CDR3 region has the DNA TGTGCCAGCAGCTTACCCGCCAGGGATACGCAGTATTTT.

The chain combines TRBV6-5 with TRBJ1-2, with TRBD1 identical over 11 bases. Losses at the gene ends were 2 bases for V and 4 bases for J; bases not matched to a gene: 6. This CDR3 has 16 residues. Germline V CDR1 and CDR2: MNHEY, SVGAGI. CDR3 sequence reads: CASSYPMGTGGYGYTF. In nucleotides, the CDR3 is TGTGCCAGCAGTTACCCGATGGGGACAGGGGGCTATGGCTACACCTTC.